The subject of this entry is one TCR beta chain. The specificity of this receptor is unknown. It has no much larger one-base neighbor in the sample; base qualities were not kept. The data belong to a study of blood T cell repertoires in COVID-19 (dated by TCRdb to about 2020). General notes on the study: Collaborator samples came from the United States, Italy and Spain and covered acute and convalescent phases of COVID-19. The samples were drawn from the first 160 participants of the ongoing ImmuneRACE study and from more than 1,000 subjects provided by 6 global collaborators. The repertoires were released in a freely available public database meant as a resource for research on the immune response to SARS-CoV-2. HLA class I and class II types, where available, came from metadata supplied by the sample provider rather than from assay-based typing. The prospective study material was composed of cDNA or gDNA derived from T cells, B-cell-depleted T cells, or PBMCs. A de-identified subject ID, COVID-19 status, age in years and sex were almost always included in the sample metadata. The dataset comprised deeply sampled blood TCRbeta repertoires from subjects exposed to, actively infected with, or recovered from COVID-19. Points the paper makes about the study in general: The amount of clinical and demographic metadata varied by source and participant and was provided uncurated.

TCRbeta CDR3 regions were amplified from genomic DNA by means of the immunoSEQ Assay, a bias-controlled multiplex PCR. Per the original workflow: The number of nucleated cells in each sample was estimated from the amplification of reference gene primers within the assay. Sequence reads were collapsed and filtered to measure the absolute abundance of every unique TCRbeta CDR3 rearrangement. For each sample, productive Simpson clonality was calculated as the square root of Simpson's diversity index over productive rearrangements. TCRdb provides this immuneACCESS table in a form limited to in-frame rearrangements. Some clones are lacking; in checked studies, under half of them reflect an unresolved V gene, and why the rest are absent is not known. V and J calls and clone size follow that table, whereas D and trimming were derived from the DNA. This sample holds over 200,000 clones; 89% were observed only once. The ten largest clones take up under 5.5% of the sample.

The germline V gene (reference sequence) yields SGHNT for CDR1 and YYREEE for CDR2. The CDR3, cysteine through valine, is 14 amino acids long. Only CDR3 DNA remains: 42 bases, in frame from the first base. Compared with germline, V lacks 4 bases and J lacks 3 bases; bases without a gene match: 7. Each collaborating institution followed its own protocols to collect whole blood in K2EDTA tubes. For TCRbeta analysis, collaborators shipped samples in one of three forms: frozen whole blood, isolated PBMCs, or DNA extracted from either of those sample types. The receptor chain draws on TRBV5-4 and TRBJ2-7, with 7 middle bases fitting TRBD1. The sequence was collected from a woman aged 40 to 55 with acute or convalescent COVID-19. Material for sequencing was peripheral blood. The base sequence is TGTGCCAGCAGCCTTAGGGGGCTGAGCTACGAGCAGTACGTC. It is translated as CASSLRGLSYEQYV.